The clone carrying this T cell receptor beta chain was picked up one time. Antigen: not known. This record comes from a study of shared clonotypes between healthy human individuals. Study-level background: Per donor, CD8 memory used one plate, CD8 naive used two, CD4 memory used three and CD4 naive used three. Study conclusions and caveats: A small donor pool kept down the genetic and exposure-history diversity that was represented. The authors expected sequencing depth to affect clonotype sharing among donors.

CD4+ cells were split into CD45RA+ naive and CD45RA-negative memory subsets. Sequencing was performed with immunoSEQ multiplex PCR; in TCRdb, only in-frame clones are kept and a portion is missing. There are 640,000 or so clones in the sample; roughly 70% occur only once, and around 1.8% lies in the top ten. V shed 10 bases and J shed 4 bases, with 10 bases lying between them. This CDR3 is built from 12 residues. Germline assignment: CDR1 MNHEY and CDR2 SVGAGI. Input material: memory CD4+ T cells sorted from blood. Described subset: CD45RA-negative fraction. The genes are TRBV6-5 and TRBJ2-2, with D tentatively TRBD2 (6 bases). The clonotype comes from a woman aged 25 to 39 in good health. DNA of the CDR3: TGTGCCACCGGGGGATTCACCGGGGAGCTGTTTTTT. This gives the protein CATGGFTGELFF.